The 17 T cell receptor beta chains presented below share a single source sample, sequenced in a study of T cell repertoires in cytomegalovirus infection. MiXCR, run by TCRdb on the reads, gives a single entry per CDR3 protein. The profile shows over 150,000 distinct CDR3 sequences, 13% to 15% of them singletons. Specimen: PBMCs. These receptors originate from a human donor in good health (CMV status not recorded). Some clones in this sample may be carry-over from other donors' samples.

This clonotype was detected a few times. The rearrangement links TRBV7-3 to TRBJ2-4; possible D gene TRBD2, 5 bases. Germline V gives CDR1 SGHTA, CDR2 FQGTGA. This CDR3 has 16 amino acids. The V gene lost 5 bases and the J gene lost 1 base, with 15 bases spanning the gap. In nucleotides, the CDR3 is TGTGCCAGCAGCCCCACTCTAGCCTTGGCCAAAAACATTCAGTACTTC. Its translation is CASSPTLALAKNIQYF.

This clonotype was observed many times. Here the CDR3 reads CASSLGRYQPQHF. Written as DNA, the CDR3 is TGTGCCAGCAGCCTCGGCCGGTATCAGCCCCAGCATTTT. This chain connects TRBV7-2 to TRBJ1-5; no clear D gene. Germline CDR1 SGHTA, CDR2 FQGNSA. The V and J ends lost 5 bases and 5 bases respectively, with 10 bases between them. The CDR3 is made up of 13 amino acids.

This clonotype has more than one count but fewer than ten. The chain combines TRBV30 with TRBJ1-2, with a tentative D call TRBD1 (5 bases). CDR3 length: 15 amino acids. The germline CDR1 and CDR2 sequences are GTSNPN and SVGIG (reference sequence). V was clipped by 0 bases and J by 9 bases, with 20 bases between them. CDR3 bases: TGTGCCTGGAGTGTAAGTTTCCGGACATTTGACCGCTACACCTTC. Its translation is CAWSVSFRTFDRYTF.

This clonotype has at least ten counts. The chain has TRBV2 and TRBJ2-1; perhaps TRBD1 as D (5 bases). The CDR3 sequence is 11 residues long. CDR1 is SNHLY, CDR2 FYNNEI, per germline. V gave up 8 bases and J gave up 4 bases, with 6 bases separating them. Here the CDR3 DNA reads TGTGCCAGCGACAGTTACAATGAGCAGTTCTTC. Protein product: CASDSYNEQFF.

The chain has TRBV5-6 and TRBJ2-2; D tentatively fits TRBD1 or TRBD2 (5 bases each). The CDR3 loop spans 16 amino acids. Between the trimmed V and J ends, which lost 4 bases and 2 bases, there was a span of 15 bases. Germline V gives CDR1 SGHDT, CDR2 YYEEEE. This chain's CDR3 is CASSPGPWANTGELFF. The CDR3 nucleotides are TGTGCCAGCAGCCCGGGGCCATGGGCCAACACCGGGGAGCTGTTTTTT.

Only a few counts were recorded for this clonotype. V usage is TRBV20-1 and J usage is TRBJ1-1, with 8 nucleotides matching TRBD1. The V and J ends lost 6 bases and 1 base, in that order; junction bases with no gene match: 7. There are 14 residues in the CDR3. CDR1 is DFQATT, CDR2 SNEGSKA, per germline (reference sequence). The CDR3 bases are TGCAGTGCCCAATGGACAGGGACGAACACTGAAGCTTTCTTT. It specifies CSAQWTGTNTEAFF.

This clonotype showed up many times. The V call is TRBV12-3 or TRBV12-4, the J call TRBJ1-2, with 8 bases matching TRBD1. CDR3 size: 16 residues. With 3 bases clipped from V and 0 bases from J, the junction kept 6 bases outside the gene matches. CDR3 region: CASSFTRTGSNYGYTF. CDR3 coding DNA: TGTGCCAGCAGTTTTACTAGGACAGGGTCTAACTATGGCTACACCTTC.

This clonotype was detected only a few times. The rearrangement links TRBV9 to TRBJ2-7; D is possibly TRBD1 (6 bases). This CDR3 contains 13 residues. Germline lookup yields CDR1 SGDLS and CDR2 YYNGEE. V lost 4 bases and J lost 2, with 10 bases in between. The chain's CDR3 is CASSSGATYEQYF. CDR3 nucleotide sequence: TGTGCCAGCAGCTCAGGGGCCACCTACGAGCAGTACTTC.

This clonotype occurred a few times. In nucleotides, the CDR3 is TGTGCCAGCACTCCCCGGGACTCAAAGGCCTACAATGAGCAGTTCTTC. Translated: CASTPRDSKAYNEQFF. The chain uses TRBV6-2 or TRBV6-3 and TRBJ2-1, with D maybe TRBD2 (6 bases). CDR3 length equals 16 residues. CDR1 and CDR2 from the germline V gene are MNHEY and SVGEGT. V shed 7 bases and J shed 2 bases, with 18 bases lying between them.

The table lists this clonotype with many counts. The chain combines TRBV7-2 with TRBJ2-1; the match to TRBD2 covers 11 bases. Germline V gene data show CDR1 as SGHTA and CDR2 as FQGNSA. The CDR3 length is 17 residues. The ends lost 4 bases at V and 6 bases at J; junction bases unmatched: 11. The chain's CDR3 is CASSSHPTSGRGNEQFF. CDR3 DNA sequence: TGTGCCAGCAGCTCCCACCCAACTAGCGGGAGAGGCAATGAGCAGTTCTTC. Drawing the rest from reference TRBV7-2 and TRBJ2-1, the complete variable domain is GAGVSQSPSNKVTEKGKDVELRCDPISGHTALYWYRQSLGQGLEFLIYFQGNSAPDKSGLPSDRFSAERTGGSVSTLTIQRTQQEDSAVYLCASSSHPTSGRGNEQFFGPGTRLTVL.

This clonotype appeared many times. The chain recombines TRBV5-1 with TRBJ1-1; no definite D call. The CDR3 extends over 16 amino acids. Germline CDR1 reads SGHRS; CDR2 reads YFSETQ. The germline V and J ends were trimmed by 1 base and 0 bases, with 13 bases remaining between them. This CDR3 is CASSLFETSLNTEAFF. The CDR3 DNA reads TGCGCCAGCAGCTTGTTCGAGACAAGTTTGAACACTGAAGCTTTCTTT.

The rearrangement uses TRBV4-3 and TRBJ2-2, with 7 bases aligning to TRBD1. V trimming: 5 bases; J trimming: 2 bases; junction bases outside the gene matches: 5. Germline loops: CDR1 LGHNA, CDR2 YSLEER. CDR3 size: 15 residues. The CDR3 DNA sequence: TGCGCCAGCAGCGCGACAGGGATTAACACCGGGGAGCTGTTTTTT. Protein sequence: CASSATGINTGELFF.

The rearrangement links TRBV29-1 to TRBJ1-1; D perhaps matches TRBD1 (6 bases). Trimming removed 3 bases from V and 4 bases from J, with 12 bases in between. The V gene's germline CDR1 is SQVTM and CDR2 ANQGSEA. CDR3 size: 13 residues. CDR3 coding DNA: TGCAGCGTTGAGCCTCAGGGGTCCACTGAAGCTTTCTTT. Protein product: CSVEPQGSTEAFF.

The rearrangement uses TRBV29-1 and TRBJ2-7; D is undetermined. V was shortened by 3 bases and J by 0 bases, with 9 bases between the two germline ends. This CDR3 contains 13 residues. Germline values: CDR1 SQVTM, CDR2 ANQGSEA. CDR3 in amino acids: CSVESQNSYEQYF. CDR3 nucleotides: TGCAGCGTTGAGTCGCAGAACTCCTACGAGCAGTACTTC.

CDR3 amino acids: CASSPLQGYYGYTF. The DNA of the CDR3 is TGTGCCAGCAGCCCCCTCCAGGGGTACTATGGCTACACCTTC. The V and J genes are TRBV6-2 or TRBV6-3 and TRBJ1-2; D may be TRBD1 (6 bases). This CDR3 contains 14 residues. V lost 6 bases to trimming and J lost 3 bases, with 14 bases between them. CDR1 is MNHEY and CDR2 is SVGEGT in the germline V gene.

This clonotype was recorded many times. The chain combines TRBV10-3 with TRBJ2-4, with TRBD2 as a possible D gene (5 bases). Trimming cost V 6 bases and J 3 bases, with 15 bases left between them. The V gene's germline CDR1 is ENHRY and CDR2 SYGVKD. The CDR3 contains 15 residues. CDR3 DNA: TGTGCCATCAGGGACCGGGAACGGGGCAAAAACATTCAGTACTTC. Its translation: CAIRDRERGKNIQYF.

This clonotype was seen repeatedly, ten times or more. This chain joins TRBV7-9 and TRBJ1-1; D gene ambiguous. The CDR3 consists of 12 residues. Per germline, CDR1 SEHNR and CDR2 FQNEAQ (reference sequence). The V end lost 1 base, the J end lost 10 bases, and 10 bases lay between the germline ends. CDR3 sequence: CASSLGGTAAFF. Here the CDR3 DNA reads TGTGCCAGCAGCTTAGGAGGAACAGCAGCTTTCTTT.